This T cell receptor beta chain was captured by sequencing in a study of control samples from healthy donors and cancer patients (dated by TCRdb to between 2020 and 2021). As to this clone: Its antigen target is currently unknown. No per-base quality is available; no much larger clone lies one base away.

Libraries came from the immunoSEQ multiplex PCR assay. Held by TCRdb, this immuneACCESS table contains in-frame sequences only and omits some clones. Under half of the omission traces to an unresolved V gene where checked; the cause of the rest is unknown. Present in this sample are 57,000 or so clones, 85% to 90% of which were seen just once. Of the sample, 5.5% to 7% is held by the ten largest clones. The sample taken for sequencing was PBMCs. The receptor was derived from a man between 60 and 70 years old with colorectal cancer.

At the DNA level, the sequence is TGTGCCACCAGCAGAGATCGGGGGAATGAAGCTTTCTTT. It translates as CATSRDRGNEAFF. The chain is made from TRBV15 and TRBJ1-1; TRBD1 might be the D gene, on 5 matching bases. The CDR3 runs 13 amino acids, cysteine and phenylalanine included. The DNA shown is the 39-base CDR3, in frame from base 1. The V and J ends are trimmed by 0 bases and 7 bases, leaving 9 bases between them. CDR1 and CDR2 are drawn from the germline V gene (reference sequence): LNHNV, YYDKDF.